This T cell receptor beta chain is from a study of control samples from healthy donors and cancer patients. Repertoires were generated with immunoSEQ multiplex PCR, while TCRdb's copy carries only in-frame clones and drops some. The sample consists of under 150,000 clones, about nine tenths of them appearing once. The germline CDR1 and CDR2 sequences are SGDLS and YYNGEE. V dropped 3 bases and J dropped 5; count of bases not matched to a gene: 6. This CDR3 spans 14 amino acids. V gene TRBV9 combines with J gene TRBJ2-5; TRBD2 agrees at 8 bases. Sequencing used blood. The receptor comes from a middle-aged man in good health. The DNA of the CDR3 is TGTGCCAGCAGCGGGACTAGCCGAGTTGAGACCCAGTACTTC. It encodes CASSGTSRVETQYF.